The clone carrying this T cell receptor (beta chain) came up many times. Its target is not known. The CDR3 is 15 residues long. Trimming removed 5 bases at V and 5 bases at J, with 21 bases between. Germline CDR1 DFQATT, CDR2 SNEGSKA (reference sequence). These data belong to a study of T-cell memory formation after mild COVID-19. Whole-study context: The TCR clusters were mostly specific to one donor.

Regarding the study as a whole: Clones contracting day 15 to 85 were balanced CD4/CD8; later expanders leaned CD4+. CD4+ contracting clones were mainly CM and EM; CD8+ ones, EMRA.

TCRdb called the 5' RACE reads again in MiXCR, with one record for every CDR3 protein. The sample includes fewer than 300,000 distinct CDR3 sequences, roughly 18% of them seen just once. The clonotype was recovered from a young man who had mild COVID-19 (a few samples of this study predate the infection). Cell type and time point are not known. The chain carries TRBV20-1 and TRBJ2-5; unclear D gene. Source material: PBMCs or a T cell subset sorted from them (not recorded which). The CDR3 sequence: CSADMPGSTWETQYF. The CDR3 DNA reads TGCAGTGCTGATATGCCAGGTTCGACTTGGGAGACCCAGTACTTC.